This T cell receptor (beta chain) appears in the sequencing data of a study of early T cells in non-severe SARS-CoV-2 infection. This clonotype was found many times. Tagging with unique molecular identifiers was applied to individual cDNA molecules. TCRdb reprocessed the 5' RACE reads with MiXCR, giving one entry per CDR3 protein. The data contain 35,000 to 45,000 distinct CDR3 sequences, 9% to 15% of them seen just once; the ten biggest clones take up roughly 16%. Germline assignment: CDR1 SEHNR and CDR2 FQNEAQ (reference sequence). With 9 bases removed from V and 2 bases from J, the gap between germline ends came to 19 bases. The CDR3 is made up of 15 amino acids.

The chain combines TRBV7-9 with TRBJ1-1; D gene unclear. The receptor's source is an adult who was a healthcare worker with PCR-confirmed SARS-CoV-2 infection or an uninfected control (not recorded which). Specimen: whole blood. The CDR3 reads CASQPLTNPNTEAFF. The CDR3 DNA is TGTGCCAGTCAGCCTTTGACGAACCCTAACACTGAAGCTTTCTTT. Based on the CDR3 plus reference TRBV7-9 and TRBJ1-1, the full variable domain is DTGVSQNPRHKITKRGQNVTFRCDPISEHNRLYWYRQTLGQGPEFLTYFQNEAQLEKSRLLSDRFSAERPKGSFSTLEIQRTEQGDSAMYLCASQPLTNPNTEAFFGQGTRLTVV.